This T cell receptor beta chain was recorded in a study of CD8 T cells in Susac syndrome. Study-wide context: There were Susac syndrome patients who were therapy-naive at blood draw, others on corticosteroids, and others on intravenous immunoglobulin alone. Findings of the study overall: The number of individuals included in the study's TCR sequencing and HLA analysis was acknowledged as relatively small.

RNA amounts of 0.5 to 1 ug underwent reverse transcription with random hexamers. The CDR3 of TCR beta was amplified by immunoSEQ multiplex PCR across 54 Vbeta and 13 Jbeta. TCRdb called the immunoSEQ multiplex PCR reads again in MiXCR, with one record for every CDR3 protein. The sample records 210,000 or so distinct CDR3 sequences, about 94% being singletons. With respect to this clonotype: Its matching antigen is unknown.

The CDR3 consists of 13 residues. V was shortened by 4 bases and J by 6 bases, with 12 bases between the two germline ends. Germline V lookup: CDR1 MDHEN, CDR2 SYDVKM. The genes are TRBV28 and TRBJ1-1, with D possibly being TRBD1 (5 bases). The TCR sequence derives from a human donor with Susac syndrome. Material: CD4+ T cells from PBMCs. The CDR3 DNA reads as TGTGCCAGCAGTTCCCACAGGATGGCTGAAGCTTTCTTT. Encoded protein: CASSSHRMAEAFF.